This T cell receptor (beta chain) was sequenced during a study of shared clonotypes between healthy human individuals. Study at large: Each donor had three CD4 naive, three CD4 memory, two CD8 naive and one CD8 memory plate.

V was shortened by 2 bases and J by 3 bases, with 8 bases between the two germline ends. The CDR3 sequence is 13 residues long. Per the germline V gene, CDR1 is SEHNR and CDR2 is FQNEAQ (reference sequence). Naive CD8 cells lacked CD45RO, underwent positive selection for CCR7 and left out terminally differentiated effector memory CD45RA+ cells. Concerning this clone itself: The antigen remains undetermined.

General study findings and limits: The small donor group covered limited genetic and exposure diversity.

Running of the assay took place at deep level. In the authors' workflow: ImmunoSEQ output lacked quality scores and full-length reads, limiting matched filtering. Repertoires were generated with immunoSEQ multiplex PCR, while TCRdb's copy carries only in-frame clones and drops some. V, J and clone size reflect that table, while D and trimming were determined from the DNA. Of about 2 million clones listed, roughly 94% are singletons. V and J are TRBV7-9 and TRBJ2-7; D gene unclear. The clonotype comes from a young man in good health. Material for sequencing was naive CD8+ T cells sorted from blood. The CDR3 spells CASSLFPSYEQYF. The DNA for the CDR3 is TGTGCCAGCAGCTTATTCCCCAGCTACGAGCAGTACTTC.